This TCR beta chain originates from a study of OX40 agonist ivuxolimab in advanced cancers. The V end was cut by 5 bases, the J end by 5 bases, with 15 bases between. The CDR3 extends over 15 amino acids. Germline lookup yields CDR1 SGHVS and CDR2 FNYEAQ. TCRdb keeps only in-frame clones here, not all; method: immunoSEQ multiplex PCR. Here the sample spans 8,500 to 10,000 clones, roughly 70% being singletons. The sample in question was CD4+ or CD8+ T cells sorted from blood, obtained in a trial of the OX40 agonist ivuxolimab. This chain uses TRBV7-6 with TRBJ2-2; tentative D call: TRBD1 (6 bases). This clonotype was obtained from an adult with an advanced solid tumor such as melanoma, head and neck, liver or kidney cancer. The DNA of the CDR3 is TGTGCCAGCAGCCCACGCCCCCAGGGGACCGGGGAGCTGTTTTTT. Its translation: CASSPRPQGTGELFF.